These 27 T cell receptor beta chains were all obtained from the same sample, sequenced in a study of identical twins. TCRdb analysed the 5' RACE reads with MiXCR anew, one entry per CDR3 protein. The sample yields 640,000 or so distinct CDR3 sequences, approximately 6.1% seen once. The sample taken for sequencing was naive T cells sorted from blood. The receptors were sampled from a man aged 18 to 35 in good health.

V is TRBV4-2 and J is TRBJ2-2; 7 bases fit TRBD2. CDR1 and CDR2 from the germline V gene are LGHNA and YNFKEQ. The CDR3 has 18 residues. V was clipped by 0 bases and J by 3 bases; unmatched bases: 10. CDR3 protein: CASSQEGGGREDTGELFF. Written as DNA, the CDR3 is TGTGCCAGCAGCCAAGAGGGCGGCGGGAGAGAGGACACCGGGGAGCTGTTTTTT.

This clonotype was detected ten times or more. This rearrangement joins TRBV5-1 to TRBJ2-1, with 9 nucleotides matching TRBD1. J gave up 7 bases and V 5 bases, and 7 bases lay outside the gene matches. Germline CDR1 is SGHRS and CDR2 is YFSETQ. The CDR3 spans 14 residues. CDR3 in DNA: TGCGCCAGCAGTCGGGGACAGGGATGGAATGAGCAGTTCTTC. It is translated as CASSRGQGWNEQFF.

This clonotype was counted a few times. One junction end does not reproduce the germline sequence, and a read error may be involved. The chain combines TRBV4-2 with TRBJ2-5, with a possible D match to TRBD2 (6 bases). The germline V gene encodes CDR1 LGHNA and CDR2 YNFKEQ. This CDR3 is 16 amino acids long. The CDR3 loop reads CTSSQEEGSLQETQYF. As DNA, the CDR3 is TGTACCAGCAGCCAAGAGGAGGGGAGCCTCCAAGAGACCCAGTACTTC.

This clonotype was counted between two and nine times. The rearrangement uses TRBV6-1 and TRBJ2-7, with 7 bases aligning to TRBD2. The germline gives CDR1 MNHNS, CDR2 SASEGT. The CDR3 loop spans 15 amino acids. V dropped 6 bases and J dropped 2; count of bases not matched to a gene: 10. The CDR3 is CASRPLTSDPYEQYF. As DNA, the CDR3 is TGTGCCAGCAGACCCCTCACTAGCGACCCCTACGAGCAGTACTTC.

The table lists this clonotype with many counts. The chain couples TRBV29-1 to TRBJ2-1; D ambiguous. The CDR3 contains 14 residues. V lost 7 bases to trimming and J lost 9 bases, with 22 bases between them. The germline V gene encodes CDR1 SQVTM and CDR2 ANQGSEA. The DNA of the CDR3 is TGCAGCGCGACGGAGCTATATAAACTTGGTGAGCAGTTCTTC. The encoded protein is CSATELYKLGEQFF.

This chain connects TRBV29-1 to TRBJ2-1; 10 nucleotides align to TRBD2. This CDR3 is built from 19 residues. V lost 2 bases to trimming and J lost 1 base; unmatched junction nucleotides: 14. The germline CDR1 and CDR2 sequences are SQVTM and ANQGSEA. DNA of the CDR3: TGCAGCGTTGAATCAGGACTAGCGGCCGGGACCCGTTCCTACAATGAGCAGTTCTTC. It translates to CSVESGLAAGTRSYNEQFF.

This clonotype was recorded many times. The chain employs TRBV25-1 and TRBJ2-1; 11 bases fit TRBD2. The trim removed 3 bases at V and 8 bases at J, leaving 6 bases unmatched. The V gene's germline CDR1 is MGHDK and CDR2 SYGVNS. The CDR3 is made up of 15 amino acids. This CDR3 reads CASSDIAGGPDEQFF. The CDR3 nucleotides read TGTGCCAGCAGTGACATAGCGGGAGGGCCGGATGAGCAGTTCTTC.

Note on this clonotype: A junction boundary mismatches the germline segment, possibly from a read error. The rearrangement links TRBV27 to TRBJ2-5; D uncertain. CDR3 length: 14 residues. Germline lookup yields CDR1 MNHEY and CDR2 SMNVEV (reference sequence). CDR3 residues: CGSSLSPAQETQYF. The CDR3 DNA reads TGTGGCAGCAGTTTATCCCCAGCCCAAGAGACCCAGTACTTC.

This clonotype was seen many times. The gene calls are TRBV5-6 and TRBJ2-1; 7 bases fit TRBD1. There are 12 residues in the CDR3. Germline assignment: CDR1 SGHDT and CDR2 YYEEEE. V dropped 4 bases and J dropped 8; count of bases not matched to a gene: 3. DNA of the CDR3: TGTGCCAGCAGCCGAAGGGGGCATGAGCAGTTCTTC. Translating it yields CASSRRGHEQFF.

The table lists this clonotype with a few counts. The gene calls are TRBV19 and TRBJ2-7; maybe TRBD1 (6 bases). This CDR3 comprises 15 residues. The V end was cut by 7 bases, the J end by 7 bases, with 23 bases between. Germline assignment: CDR1 LNHDA and CDR2 SQIVND (reference sequence). The CDR3 sequence: CASTPRGVGGYEQYF. The CDR3 region has the DNA TGTGCCAGTACCCCCAGAGGGGTTGGGGGCTATGAGCAGTACTTC.

This clonotype was counted between two and nine times. The V gene is TRBV11-2, the J gene TRBJ2-4; D possibly uses TRBD1 or TRBD2 (5 bases each). Germline assignment: CDR1 SGHAT and CDR2 FQNNGV. Trimming cost V 5 bases and J 8 bases, with 16 bases left between them. CDR3 size: 14 residues. The CDR3, as DNA: TGTGCCAGCAGCCTCCAGGGTGGGACGGACATTCAGTACTTC. Encoded protein: CASSLQGGTDIQYF.

The sample holds many counts of this clonotype. The chain combines TRBV20-1 with TRBJ2-2, with D possibly called TRBD1 or TRBD2 (5 bases each). Germline values: CDR1 DFQATT, CDR2 SNEGSKA (reference sequence). CDR3 length: 14 amino acids. Trimming removed 2 bases from V and 4 bases from J, with 11 bases in between. CDR3 sequence reads: CSARPGGGTGELFF. In nucleotides, the CDR3 is TGCAGTGCTAGACCTGGGGGTGGCACCGGGGAGCTGTTTTTT.

The DNA of the CDR3 is TGTGCCAGCAGTTCTGGCAGGGGCTATGGCTACACCTTC. This translates into CASSSGRGYGYTF. This chain joins TRBV12-3 or TRBV12-4 and TRBJ1-2, with a possible D match to TRBD1 (6 bases). With 4 bases removed from V and 4 bases from J, the gap between germline ends came to 10 bases. The length of the CDR3 is 13 residues.

The rearrangement uses TRBV7-9 and TRBJ2-7; D uncertain. Trimming left V 2 bases short and J 0 bases short, with 11 bases between. CDR1 and CDR2 (germline): SEHNR, FQNEAQ (reference sequence). The CDR3 contains 15 residues. The CDR3 region is CASSLFGGRSYEQYF. In nucleotides, the CDR3 is TGTGCCAGCAGCTTATTTGGCGGACGCTCCTACGAGCAGTACTTC.

The genes are TRBV7-8 and TRBJ2-1; TRBD2 matches 8 bases. Germline V gene sequence: CDR1 SGHVS, CDR2 FQNEAQ. The junction had 5 bases not matched to a gene; V was cut back by 8 bases and J by 5 bases. The CDR3 sequence is 13 residues long. In DNA, the CDR3 is TGTGCCAGCTTCCCAGCGGGGGACAATGAGCAGTTCTTC. Translation gives CASFPAGDNEQFF.

The table lists this clonotype with many counts. For the CDR3, the DNA is TGTGCCACCGAGTCCGGGACTAGCAATTCAGATACGCAGTATTTT. The encoded protein is CATESGTSNSDTQYF. The V and J genes are TRBV24-1 and TRBJ2-3, with 9 bases fitting TRBD2. With 9 bases clipped from V and 4 bases from J, the junction kept 10 bases outside the gene matches. This CDR3 comprises 15 residues. CDR1 KGHDR and CDR2 SFDVKD come from the germline V gene.

The CDR3 sequence is CASSQDRLGLGGNEQFF. The CDR3, as DNA: TGTGCCAGCAGCCAAGATCGACTCGGACTAGGAGGCAATGAGCAGTTCTTC. The V call is TRBV4-2, the J call TRBJ2-1, with TRBD2 matching over 7 bases. Germline V gene lookup returns CDR1 LGHNA and CDR2 YNFKEQ. CDR3 length equals 17 residues. The V segment lost 0 bases and the J segment 6 bases; nucleotides outside the gene matches: 11.

This clonotype occurred many times. The chain combines TRBV12-3 or TRBV12-4 with TRBJ2-3; D is uncertain. Deletions cut 2 bases from V and 6 bases from J, with 9 bases between. The CDR3 length is 13 residues. In DNA form, the CDR3 reads TGTGCCAGCAGTTTACGGGTAGTGGATACGCAGTATTTT. Amino acid sequence: CASSLRVVDTQYF.

The V call is TRBV3-1, the J call TRBJ2-2; 8 positions agree with TRBD2. This CDR3 contains 16 residues. Germline values: CDR1 LGHDT, CDR2 YNNKEL (reference sequence). J lost 7 bases, V lost 1 base, and 8 bases had no gene match. The CDR3 region is CASSQGGGRGRGELFF. Here the CDR3 DNA reads TGTGCCAGCAGCCAAGGCGGGGGGCGCGGGCGCGGGGAGCTGTTTTTT. Together with reference TRBV3-1 and TRBJ2-2, the CDR3 gives the full variable domain: DTAVSQTPKYLVTQMGNDKSIKCEQNLGHDTMYWYKQDSKKFLKIMFSYNNKELIINETVPNRFSPKSPDKAHLNLHINSLELGDSAVYFCASSQGGGRGRGELFFGEGSRLTVL.

In its sample, this clonotype was seen a few times. The chain has TRBV3-1 and TRBJ1-4; D remains ambiguous. This CDR3 contains 14 residues. Germline loops: CDR1 LGHDT, CDR2 YNNKEL (reference sequence). V lost 2 bases and J lost 5, with 9 bases in between. CDR3 region: CASSQTMRNEKLFF. The CDR3 DNA is TGTGCCAGCAGCCAAACAATGAGGAATGAAAAACTGTTTTTT.

V and J are TRBV27 and TRBJ2-2, with TRBD2 identical over 9 bases. Germline V gene lookup returns CDR1 MNHEY and CDR2 SMNVEV (reference sequence). V lost 7 bases and J lost 6; bases outside the gene matches: 21. The CDR3 is made up of 19 amino acids. The CDR3 region has the DNA TGTGCCAGCACCCTCCTTGTGAGCGGGAGGTTGGGTGGGGCCGGGGAGCTGTTTTTT. It yields the protein CASTLLVSGRLGGAGELFF.

The chain employs TRBV3-1 and TRBJ2-1; TRBD2 agrees at 12 bases. V was pared by 1 base and J by 3 bases, with 7 bases of the junction left unmatched. The germline CDR1 and CDR2 sequences are LGHDT and YNNKEL (reference sequence). This CDR3 comprises 18 residues. As DNA, the CDR3 is TGTGCCAGCAGCCAAGGGGGTCTAGCGGGAGGGGTCTACAATGAGCAGTTCTTC. Protein: CASSQGGLAGGVYNEQFF.

This sequence joins TRBV11-1 and TRBJ2-1, with 14 bases lining up with TRBD2. There are 18 residues in the CDR3. Germline V gene data show CDR1 as SGHAT and CDR2 as FQDESV (reference sequence). Losses at the gene ends were 9 bases for V and 0 bases for J; bases not matched to a gene: 10. The CDR3 region is CASQTSGRASSSYNEQFF. CDR3 in DNA: TGTGCCAGTCAGACTAGCGGGAGGGCCTCTAGCTCCTACAATGAGCAGTTCTTC.

There are many counts of this clonotype. This chain connects TRBV6-5 to TRBJ2-1; 9 nucleotides align to TRBD1. V gave up 2 bases and J gave up 4 bases; unmatched junction bases: 6. This CDR3 is built from 16 residues. In germline, CDR1 is MNHEY, CDR2 SVGAGI. The CDR3 DNA sequence: TGTGCCAGCAGTTACGACGGACAGGGGCTTTACAATGAGCAGTTCTTC. It is translated as CASSYDGQGLYNEQFF.

The chain uses TRBV29-1 and TRBJ2-1, with 9 bases fitting TRBD1. There are 14 residues in the CDR3. V was pared by 6 bases and J by 8 bases, with 11 bases of the junction left unmatched. Germline CDR1 reads SQVTM; CDR2 reads ANQGSEA. Here the CDR3 DNA reads TGCAGCGTCCTCCCCGGGACAGGGTTCGATGAGCAGTTCTTC. Protein: CSVLPGTGFDEQFF.

This clonotype was counted ten times or more. V is TRBV27 and J is TRBJ2-5; tentative D call: TRBD1 (5 bases). Germline V gene data show CDR1 as MNHEY and CDR2 as SMNVEV (reference sequence). The CDR3 loop spans 10 amino acids. V lost 5 bases, J lost 7 bases, and 5 bases lay in between. The CDR3 loop is CASSRGTQYF. CDR3 DNA: TGTGCCAGCAGTAGGGGGACCCAGTACTTC.

There are many counts of this clonotype. The V and J genes are TRBV24-1 and TRBJ2-1; 8 bases match TRBD2. V lost 4 bases and J lost 4; bases outside the gene matches: 11. CDR1 and CDR2 from the germline V gene are KGHDR and SFDVKD. This CDR3 is 17 amino acids long. The CDR3 region is CATSDRSSGSYYNEQFF. The CDR3 DNA reads TGTGCCACCAGTGACCGATCCAGCGGGAGCTATTACAATGAGCAGTTCTTC.